The 8 T cell receptor beta chains below were found in one sample sequenced in a study of T cells expressing NK-cell markers. TCRdb reprocessed the 5' RACE reads and reports one entry per CDR3 protein, with no DNA. The sample data list about 400,000 distinct CDR3 sequences. Sequenced material: blood T cells: a sorted CD56 or NKG2C T cell subset, CD4+ or CD8+ T cells, or bulk PBMC T cells (not recorded which). The receptors shown here come from a woman in her forties or fifties in good health.

The V gene is TRBV7-9, the J gene TRBJ1-6; TCRdb outputs TRBD1, but without DNA this stays unchecked. The V gene's germline CDR1 is SEHNR and CDR2 FQNEAQ (reference sequence). The CDR3 runs 19 residues. This CDR3 is CASTLIATPGKTYNSPLHF.

The chain recombines TRBV20-1 with TRBJ2-1. The germline V gene encodes CDR1 DFQATT and CDR2 SNEGSKA (reference sequence). The CDR3 length is 14 residues. The CDR3 region is CSARVEGLPYEQFF.

The V gene is TRBV20-1, the J gene TRBJ1-1; no DNA is available, so the TRBD1 call from TCRdb remains unchecked. CDR3 length equals 13 residues. Germline V gene lookup returns CDR1 DFQATT and CDR2 SNEGSKA (reference sequence). The CDR3 loop reads CSARDEGLTEAFF.

The rearrangement uses TRBV5-1 and TRBJ2-5; without DNA, the TCRdb call of TRBD2 cannot be checked. The CDR3 is 14 amino acids. Germline V gives CDR1 SGHRS, CDR2 YFSETQ. The CDR3 loop reads CASSSLAGGETQYF.

The chain carries TRBV27 and TRBJ1-6; TCRdb indicates TRBD1, and absent DNA this call remains unverified. This CDR3 is 15 amino acids long. Germline V gene sequence: CDR1 MNHEY, CDR2 SMNVEV (reference sequence). The CDR3 sequence: CASSFGTGASSPLHF.

The rearrangement uses TRBV7-9 and TRBJ1-2; TCRdb returns TRBD1, unconfirmable since there is no DNA. Looked up from germline, CDR1 is SEHNR and CDR2 is FQNEAQ (reference sequence). This CDR3 comprises 17 residues. The CDR3 region is CASSVEGTGAANYGYTF.

CDR3 loop: CSAQTGINEQYF. V is TRBV29-1 and J is TRBJ2-7; checking the TCRdb D call of TRBD1 is not possible without DNA. This CDR3 has 12 amino acids. Germline CDR1 SQVTM, CDR2 ANQGSEA.

The rearrangement links TRBV20-1 to TRBJ2-5; the TCRdb call, TRBD1, lacks DNA for checking. CDR3 length: 13 amino acids. Germline V gene lookup returns CDR1 DFQATT and CDR2 SNEGSKA (reference sequence). CDR3 sequence reads: CSARFPPGETQYF.